The next 12 T cell receptor beta chains were all read from a single sample in a study of tissue T cells after allogeneic stem cell transplantation. Generated by immunoSEQ multiplex PCR, the TCRdb table keeps only in-frame clones and is missing some. The sample lists about 48,000 clones; 73% were seen once. The sequencing sample was made of sorted cells pooled from one or two spleens. Receptors originate from a pool of C57BL/6 mice in good health.

Turning to this clone: Gene labels here are mouse ones. The observed sequence ends 1 residue before the CDR3 terminus, with the missing tail filled in from the germline J gene. V gene TRBV20 combines with J gene TRBJ2-3; D is unresolved. The CDR3 extends over 16 amino acids. The germline V gene has CDR1 GFQATS and CDR2 STVNSAI. The V end lost 1 base, the J end lost 2 bases, and 16 bases lay between the germline ends. Here the CDR3 reads CGARALRGRDAETLYF. CDR3 bases read: TGTGGTGCTAGGGCCCTCAGAGGGCGGGATGCAGAAACGCTGTAT.

This clone has only a few counts. Genes here carry mouse names. The read finishes 1 residue shy of the CDR3 end, and the germline J gene is used to complete it. The chain carries TRBV31 and TRBJ2-7; TRBD2 aligns across 8 bases. Germline values: CDR1 GKSSPN, CDR2 SITVG. The V and J ends lost 0 bases and 7 bases, in that order; junction bases with no gene match: 2. This CDR3 is 12 amino acids long. The CDR3 sequence: CAWSLTGAEQYF. The DNA read from the CDR3 is TGTGCCTGGAGTCTGACTGGGGCCGAACAGTAC.

Worth noting for this clone: The genes are named according to mouse. The read ends 1 residue before the CDR3 terminus; that terminus is restored from the germline J gene. V is TRBV31 and J is TRBJ1-6; 7 bases fit TRBD1. TRBJ1-6 carries the ORF label, with uncertain function. Germline lookup yields CDR1 GKSSPN and CDR2 SITVG. This CDR3 spans 14 amino acids. V was clipped by 0 bases and J by 7 bases; unmatched bases: 3. Incomplete CDR3 DNA: TGTGCCTGGAGTCTAAACAGGGGAAATTCGCCCCTCTAC. The encoded protein is CAWSLNRGNSPLY. From start to end, the CDR3 is CAWSLNRGNSPLYF.

To note about this clone: Gene labels here are mouse ones. The CDR3 end is not reached by the read, which stops 1 residue before it; the germline J gene fills it in. The chain couples TRBV12-1 to TRBJ2-7; no firm D call. Trimming removed 0 bases at V and 4 bases at J, with 6 bases between. The CDR3 consists of 12 residues. Germline CDR1 reads SGHSN; CDR2 reads HYEKVE. CDR3 sequence: CASSLPGYEQYF. The sequenced CDR3 bases are TGTGCCAGCTCTCTCCCGGGGTATGAACAGTAC.

This clone has just a few counts. All gene names here are mouse names. The read falls 1 residue short of the CDR3 end, and the missing part is taken from the germline J gene. The genes are TRBV15 and TRBJ2-7; D uncertain. This CDR3 region has 11 residues. Trimming pared 6 bases from V and 0 bases from J, leaving 3 bases between. In germline, CDR1 is SGHND, CDR2 FRSKSL. The CDR3 bases that were read are TGTGCCAGCAGGAGCTCCTATGAACAGTAC. Amino acids: CASRSSYEQY. The entire CDR3 reads CASRSSYEQYF.

In regard to this clone: Gene names and germline refer to mouse. The read finishes 1 residue shy of the CDR3 end, and the germline J gene is used to complete it. Other DNA sequences in this specimen translate into the identical CDR3. The chain uses TRBV12-1 and TRBJ2-7; TRBD1 aligns across 7 bases. This CDR3 region has 14 residues. Per the germline V gene, CDR1 is SGHSN and CDR2 is HYEKVE. After removal of 2 bases from V and 0 bases from J, the junction contained 3 bases not matched to a gene. CDR3 loop: CASSPGQSSYEQYF. The covered CDR3 bases are TGTGCCAGCTCTCCGGGACAGAGCTCCTATGAACAGTAC.

Worth noting for this clone: Any gene name here is a mouse gene name. With the read ending 1 residue before the CDR3 end, the germline J gene is used to fill in that end. The chain combines TRBV31 with TRBJ1-2; 10 positions agree with TRBD1. CDR1 and CDR2 from the germline V gene are GKSSPN and SITVG. V trimming: 5 bases; J trimming: 4 bases; junction bases outside the gene matches: 4. This CDR3 is 13 amino acids long. CDR3 bases read: TGTGCCTGGGTGGACAGGGGGATCTCCGACTACACC. This translates into CAWVDRGISDYT. The full CDR3 is CAWVDRGISDYTF.

This clone was detected only a few times. The genes and germline here are from mouse. The read finishes 1 residue shy of the CDR3 end, and the germline J gene is used to complete it. This specimen includes other DNA sequences encoding the same CDR3. V usage is TRBV26 and J usage is TRBJ2-7; weak D call: TRBD1 (6 bases). The germline gives CDR1 KGHPV, CDR2 FQNQEV (reference sequence). The CDR3 contains 12 residues. V lost 3 bases to trimming and J lost 4 bases, with 7 bases between them. Incomplete CDR3 DNA: TGTGCCAGCAGTCTCACAGGGTATGAACAGTAC. Translation gives CASSLTGYEQY. Given in full, the CDR3 is CASSLTGYEQYF.

Notes on this clone: Genes and germline come from the mouse. The read halts 1 residue ahead of the CDR3 end, with the missing end drawn from the germline J gene. The V and J genes are TRBV15 and TRBJ1-6, with 9 bases that match TRBD1. TRBJ1-6 is designated an ORF whose function remains uncertain. Per the germline V gene, CDR1 is SGHND and CDR2 is FRSKSL. The CDR3 is 15 amino acids. The trim removed 5 bases at V and 7 bases at J, leaving 6 bases unmatched. CDR3 bases read: TGTGCCAGCAGTCACAGGGGGCTGAGGAATTCGCCCCTCTAC. Residues: CASSHRGLRNSPLY. The whole CDR3 is CASSHRGLRNSPLYF.

For this clone: The genes and germline here are from mouse. The DNA ends 1 residue before the CDR3 does, and the rest of the CDR3 is filled in from the germline J gene. Other DNA sequences from this sample encode an identical CDR3 as well. The chain has TRBV19 and TRBJ1-3; D uncertain. The CDR3 contains 14 residues. Looked up from germline, CDR1 is FNHDT and CDR2 is SITEND (reference sequence). Trimming pared 2 bases from V and 0 bases from J, leaving 6 bases between. Partial CDR3 DNA: TGTGCCAGCAGTATCGGGGATTCTGGAAATACGCTCTAT. Its protein is CASSIGDSGNTLY. The whole CDR3 region reads CASSIGDSGNTLYF.

Concerning this clone itself: Each gene name is a mouse one. The sequence runs out 1 residue before the end of the CDR3; the remainder is reconstructed from the germline J gene. The chain is built from TRBV23 and TRBJ1-5; TRBD1, the table's D call, lacks a check against the DNA. The germline CDR1 and CDR2 sequences are KGHTA and FQNQQP. The CDR3 runs to 14 residues. The CDR3: CSSSPTGRGQAPLF. Partial CDR3 DNA: TGCTCCAGCAGCCCGACAGGAAGGGGCCAGGCTCCGCTT.

To note about this clone: Gene names are mouse gene names. The CDR3 goes on 1 residue after the read ends, and that part is filled in from the germline J gene. The rearrangement links TRBV16 to TRBJ2-5, with D possibly matching TRBD1 (6 bases). The germline gives CDR1 SGHSA, CDR2 FRNQAP. V lost 0 bases to trimming and J lost 3 bases, with 10 bases between them. The CDR3 contains 15 residues. The CDR3 here is CASSLDGQGQDTQYF. The covered CDR3 bases are TGTGCAAGCAGCTTAGATGGGCAGGGGCAAGACACCCAGTAC.